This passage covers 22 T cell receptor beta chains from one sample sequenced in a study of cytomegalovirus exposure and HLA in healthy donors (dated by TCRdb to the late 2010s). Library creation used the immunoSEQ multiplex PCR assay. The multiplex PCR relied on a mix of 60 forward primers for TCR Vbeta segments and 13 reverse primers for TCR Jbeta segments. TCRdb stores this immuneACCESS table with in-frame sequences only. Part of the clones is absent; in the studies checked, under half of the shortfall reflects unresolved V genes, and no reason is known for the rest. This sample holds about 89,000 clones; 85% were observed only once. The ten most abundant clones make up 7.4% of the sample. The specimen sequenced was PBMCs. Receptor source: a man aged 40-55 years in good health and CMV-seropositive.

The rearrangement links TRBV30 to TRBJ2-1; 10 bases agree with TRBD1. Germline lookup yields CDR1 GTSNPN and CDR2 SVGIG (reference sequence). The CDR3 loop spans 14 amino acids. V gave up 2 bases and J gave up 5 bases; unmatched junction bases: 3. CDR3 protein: CAWSRDRGNNEQFF. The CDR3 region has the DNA TGTGCCTGGAGTCGGGACAGGGGTAACAATGAGCAGTTCTTC.

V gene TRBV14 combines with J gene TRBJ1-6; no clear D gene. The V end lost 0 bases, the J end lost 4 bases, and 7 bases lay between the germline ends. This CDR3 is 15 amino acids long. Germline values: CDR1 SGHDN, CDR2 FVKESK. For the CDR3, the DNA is TGTGCCAGCAGCCAAGATCTGAGGTATAATTCACCCCTCCACTTT. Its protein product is CASSQDLRYNSPLHF.

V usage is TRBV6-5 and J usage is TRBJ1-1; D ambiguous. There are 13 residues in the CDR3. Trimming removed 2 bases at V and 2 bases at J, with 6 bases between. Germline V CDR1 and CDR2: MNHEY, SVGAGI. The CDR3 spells CASSYEGNTEAFF. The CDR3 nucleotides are TGTGCCAGCAGTTACGAGGGAAACACTGAAGCTTTCTTT.

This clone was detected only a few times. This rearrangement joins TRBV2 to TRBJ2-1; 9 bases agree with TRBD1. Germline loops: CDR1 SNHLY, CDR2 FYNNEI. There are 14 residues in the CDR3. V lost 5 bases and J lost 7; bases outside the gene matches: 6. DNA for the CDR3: TGTGCCAGCAGTACAGGGGGCAAAACTAATGAGCAGTTCTTC. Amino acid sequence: CASSTGGKTNEQFF.

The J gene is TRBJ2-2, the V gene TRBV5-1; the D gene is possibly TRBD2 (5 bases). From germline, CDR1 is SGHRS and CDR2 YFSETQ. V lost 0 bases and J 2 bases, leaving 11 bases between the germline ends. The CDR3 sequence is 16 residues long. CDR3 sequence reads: CASSLGAGANTGELFF. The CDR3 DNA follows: TGCGCCAGCAGCTTGGGGGCGGGCGCAAACACCGGGGAGCTGTTTTTT.

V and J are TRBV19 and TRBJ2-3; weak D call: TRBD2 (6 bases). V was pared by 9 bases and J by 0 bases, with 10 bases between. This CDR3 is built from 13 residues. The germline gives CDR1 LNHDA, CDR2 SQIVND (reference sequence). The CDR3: CARSGGSTDTQYF. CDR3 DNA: TGTGCCAGATCCGGGGGAAGCACAGATACGCAGTATTTT.

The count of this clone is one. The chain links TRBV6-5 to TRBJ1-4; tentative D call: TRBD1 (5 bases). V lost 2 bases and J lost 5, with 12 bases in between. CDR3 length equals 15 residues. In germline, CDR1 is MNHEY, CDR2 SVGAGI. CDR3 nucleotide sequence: TGTGCCAGCAGTTACGCCGGACAAGGAAATGAAAAACTGTTTTTT. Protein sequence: CASSYAGQGNEKLFF.

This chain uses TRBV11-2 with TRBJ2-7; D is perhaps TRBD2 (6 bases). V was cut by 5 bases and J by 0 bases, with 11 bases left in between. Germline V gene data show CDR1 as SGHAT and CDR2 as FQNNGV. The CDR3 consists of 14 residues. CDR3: CASSPRGDSYEQYF. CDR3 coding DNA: TGTGCCAGCAGCCCTCGCGGGGACTCCTACGAGCAGTACTTC.

CDR3 residues: CASILGQGTYEQYF. DNA of the CDR3: TGTGCCAGCATCTTGGGACAGGGCACTTACGAGCAGTACTTC. The V call is TRBV28, the J call TRBJ2-7; TRBD1 aligns across 9 bases. Germline lookup yields CDR1 MDHEN and CDR2 SYDVKM. This CDR3 is built from 14 residues. The J segment lost 4 bases and the V segment lost 7 bases, leaving 8 bases of the junction unmatched.

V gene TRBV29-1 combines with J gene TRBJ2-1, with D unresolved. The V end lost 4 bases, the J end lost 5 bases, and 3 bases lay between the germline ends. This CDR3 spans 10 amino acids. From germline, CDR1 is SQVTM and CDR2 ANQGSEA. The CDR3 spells CSVADNEQFF. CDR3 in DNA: TGCAGCGTTGCTGACAATGAGCAGTTCTTC.

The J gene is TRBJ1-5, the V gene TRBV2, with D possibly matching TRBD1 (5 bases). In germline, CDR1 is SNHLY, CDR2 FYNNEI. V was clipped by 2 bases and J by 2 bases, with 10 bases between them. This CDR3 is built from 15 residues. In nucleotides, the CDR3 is TGTGCCAGCAGTGAATACGGGGGAGGCAATCAGCCCCAGCATTTT. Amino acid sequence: CASSEYGGGNQPQHF.

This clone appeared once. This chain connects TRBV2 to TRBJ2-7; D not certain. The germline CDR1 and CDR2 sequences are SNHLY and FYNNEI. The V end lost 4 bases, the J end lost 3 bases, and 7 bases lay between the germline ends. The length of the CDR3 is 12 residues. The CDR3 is CASSGLDYEQYF. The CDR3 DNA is TGTGCCAGCAGTGGTTTAGACTACGAGCAGTACTTC.

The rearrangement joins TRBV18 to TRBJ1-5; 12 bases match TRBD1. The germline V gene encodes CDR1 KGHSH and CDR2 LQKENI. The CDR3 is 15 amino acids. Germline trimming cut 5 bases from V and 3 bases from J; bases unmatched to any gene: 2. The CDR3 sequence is CASSWGQGANQPQHF. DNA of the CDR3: TGTGCCAGCTCATGGGGACAGGGGGCCAATCAGCCCCAGCATTTT.

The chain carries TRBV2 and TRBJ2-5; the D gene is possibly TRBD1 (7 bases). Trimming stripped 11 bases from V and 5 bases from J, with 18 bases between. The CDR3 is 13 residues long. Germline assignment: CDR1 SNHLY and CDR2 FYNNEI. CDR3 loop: CAGGTARRETQYF. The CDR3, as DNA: TGTGCCGGCGGGACAGCCCGTCGGGAGACCCAGTACTTC.

The CDR3, as DNA: TGTGCCAGCACCTCTCCCCGCGGGACCTCCTACGAGCAGTACTTC. Translating it yields CASTSPRGTSYEQYF. This chain uses TRBV28 with TRBJ2-7, with a tentative D call TRBD2 (6 bases). The CDR3 consists of 15 residues. The V end was cut by 7 bases, the J end by 0 bases, with 16 bases between. The germline CDR1 and CDR2 sequences are MDHEN and SYDVKM.

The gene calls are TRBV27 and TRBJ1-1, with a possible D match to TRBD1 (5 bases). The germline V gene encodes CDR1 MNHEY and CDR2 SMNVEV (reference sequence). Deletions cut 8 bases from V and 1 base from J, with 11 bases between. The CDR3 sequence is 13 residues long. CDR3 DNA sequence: TGTGCCAGCGGAAAGACAGAGAACACTGAAGCTTTCTTT. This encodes CASGKTENTEAFF.

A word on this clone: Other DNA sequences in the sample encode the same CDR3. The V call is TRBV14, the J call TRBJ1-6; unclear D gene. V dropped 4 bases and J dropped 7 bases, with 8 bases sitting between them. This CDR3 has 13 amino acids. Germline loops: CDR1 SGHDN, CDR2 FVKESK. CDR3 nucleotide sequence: TGTGCCAGCAGCCGGGGAGGCAATTCACCCCTCCACTTT. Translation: CASSRGGNSPLHF.

The CDR3, as DNA: TGTGCCAGCAGCTTGAGAAACTCTGGAAACACCATATATTTT. This gives the protein CASSLRNSGNTIYF. The chain links TRBV7-2 to TRBJ1-3; D is unclear. The CDR3 is 14 residues long. Deletions cut 3 bases from V and 0 bases from J, with 6 bases between. In germline, CDR1 is SGHTA, CDR2 FQGNSA.

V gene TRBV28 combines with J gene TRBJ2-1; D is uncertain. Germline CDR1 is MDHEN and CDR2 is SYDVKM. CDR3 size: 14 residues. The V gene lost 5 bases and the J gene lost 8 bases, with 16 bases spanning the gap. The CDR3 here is CASSPNPSGDEQFF. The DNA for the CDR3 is TGTGCCAGCAGTCCGAATCCTAGTGGCGATGAGCAGTTCTTC.

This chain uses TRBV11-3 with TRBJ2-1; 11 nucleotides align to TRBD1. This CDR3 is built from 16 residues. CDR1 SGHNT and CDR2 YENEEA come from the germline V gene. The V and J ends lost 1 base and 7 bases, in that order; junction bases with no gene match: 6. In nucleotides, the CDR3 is TGTGCCAGCAGCTTAGCCGGGACAGGGGGTCCGAATGAGCAGTTCTTC. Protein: CASSLAGTGGPNEQFF.

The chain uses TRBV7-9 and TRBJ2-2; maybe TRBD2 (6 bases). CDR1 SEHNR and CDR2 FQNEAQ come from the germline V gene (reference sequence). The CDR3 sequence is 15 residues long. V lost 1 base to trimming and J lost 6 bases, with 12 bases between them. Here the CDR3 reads CASSLGWGRPGELFF. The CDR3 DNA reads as TGTGCCAGCAGCTTAGGATGGGGGAGGCCCGGGGAGCTGTTTTTT.

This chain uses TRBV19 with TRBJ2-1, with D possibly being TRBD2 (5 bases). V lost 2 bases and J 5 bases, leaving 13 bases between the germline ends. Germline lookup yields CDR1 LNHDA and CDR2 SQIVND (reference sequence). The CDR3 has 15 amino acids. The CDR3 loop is CASSIWERRDNEQFF. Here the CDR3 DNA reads TGTGCCAGTAGTATATGGGAGCGGAGAGACAATGAGCAGTTCTTC.